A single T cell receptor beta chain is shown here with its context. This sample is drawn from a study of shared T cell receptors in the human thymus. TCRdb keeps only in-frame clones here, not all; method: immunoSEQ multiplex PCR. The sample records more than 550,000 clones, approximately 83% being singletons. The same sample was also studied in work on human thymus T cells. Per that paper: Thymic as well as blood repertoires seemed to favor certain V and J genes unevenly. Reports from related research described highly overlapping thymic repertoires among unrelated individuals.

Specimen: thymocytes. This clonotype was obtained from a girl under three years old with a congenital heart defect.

In nucleotides, the CDR3 is TGTGCCAGCAGCCAAGATGACAGGGATTCGGGTTTCTTT. It specifies CASSQDDRDSGFF. The chain links TRBV14 to TRBJ1-1, with 7 bases that match TRBD1. Trimming at V came to 0 bases and at J to 13 bases, leaving 8 bases not matched to a gene. Per germline, CDR1 SGHDN and CDR2 FVKESK. The CDR3 spans 13 residues.